These 22 T cell receptor beta chains originate from one sample sequenced in a study of T-cell memory formation after mild COVID-19. TCRdb processed the 5' RACE reads anew with MiXCR; each CDR3 protein has one entry. The sample has about 29,000 distinct CDR3 sequences; more than 15% are singletons. What was sequenced was PBMCs or a T cell subset sorted from them (not recorded which). These receptors were obtained from an adult who had mild COVID-19 (a few samples of this study predate the infection). Cell type and time point are not known.

In this sample, this clonotype turned up a few times. This chain connects TRBV6-2 or TRBV6-3 to TRBJ1-5; D uncertain. V was pared by 0 bases and J by 2 bases, with 8 bases between. Germline V lookup: CDR1 MNHEY, CDR2 SVGEGT. This CDR3 spans 15 amino acids. This CDR3 is CASSYSGGGNQPQHF. The DNA for the CDR3 is TGTGCCAGCAGTTACTCTGGCGGGGGCAATCAGCCCCAGCATTTT.

The table lists this clonotype with many counts. CDR3 region: CASSPRQGGPYEQYF. CDR3 DNA: TGTGCCAGCAGCCCGAGACAGGGGGGACCCTACGAGCAGTACTTC. J is TRBJ2-7 and V is TRBV9; 9 bases are a match to TRBD1. Germline-derived CDR1 and CDR2 are SGDLS and YYNGEE. Unmatched junction bases numbered 7, after V lost 4 bases and J lost 2 bases. The CDR3 is 15 residues long. Full variable domain (remainder filled in from reference TRBV9 and TRBJ2-7): DSGVTQTPKHLITATGQRVTLRCSPRSGDLSVYWYQQSLDQGLQFLIQYYNGEERAKGNILERFSAQQFPDLHSELNLSSLELGDSALYFCASSPRQGGPYEQYFGPGTRLTVT.

The chain joins TRBV29-1 to TRBJ2-1; no clear D gene. The CDR3 is 11 amino acids. The germline CDR1 and CDR2 sequences are SQVTM and ANQGSEA. The V gene lost 7 bases and the J gene lost 6 bases, with 10 bases spanning the gap. As DNA, the CDR3 is TGCAGCGCCTTTATGGGCAATGAGCAGTTCTTC. Protein: CSAFMGNEQFF.

Many counts were recorded for this clonotype. J is TRBJ2-7 and V is TRBV6-2 or TRBV6-3; 7 bases agree with TRBD1. The V segment lost 4 bases and the J segment 0 bases; nucleotides outside the gene matches: 9. This CDR3 spans 16 amino acids. CDR1 MNHEY and CDR2 SVGEGT come from the germline V gene. The chain's CDR3 is CASSSSTGTSSYEQYF. DNA of the CDR3: TGTGCCAGCAGTTCCTCGACAGGGACGAGCTCCTACGAGCAGTACTTC.

As to this clonotype: A read error may be the cause here, since a much bigger clone is one base away. The rearrangement joins TRBV3-1 to TRBJ2-3; TRBD2 matches 10 bases. Trimming cost V 3 bases and J 6 bases; bases outside gene matches: 9. The V gene's germline CDR1 is LGHDT and CDR2 YNNKEL (reference sequence). The CDR3 runs to 16 residues. CDR3 bases: TGTGCCAGCAGCCAGAGCGGGGGGGACAGCTCGGATACGCAGTATTTT. It yields the protein CASSQSGGDSSDTQYF.

This clonotype was counted ten times or more. The rearrangement uses TRBV5-1 and TRBJ1-1; possibly TRBD1 for D (5 bases). Trimming cost V 4 bases and J 7 bases, with 17 bases left between them. Looked up from germline, CDR1 is SGHRS and CDR2 is YFSETQ. The CDR3 is 14 amino acids. The CDR3 nucleotides read TGCGCCAGCAGCCCGGGGACCAGGGCTGATGAAGCTTTCTTT. Translating it yields CASSPGTRADEAFF. Supplemented by reference TRBV5-1 and TRBJ1-1, the full variable domain reads KAGVTQTPRYLIKTRGQQVTLSCSPISGHRSVSWYQQTPGQGLQFLFEYFSETQRNKGNFPGRFSGRQFSNSRSEMNVSTLELGDSALYLCASSPGTRADEAFFGQGTRLTVV.

This clonotype was detected many times. V usage is TRBV7-9 and J usage is TRBJ2-2; a possible D gene is TRBD2 (6 bases). There are 16 residues in the CDR3. V gave up 5 bases and J gave up 1 base, with 14 bases separating them. Germline V gene data show CDR1 as SEHNR and CDR2 as FQNEAQ (reference sequence). The CDR3 DNA reads as TGTGCCAGCAGCCTATCCAGCGGGCTGAACACCGGGGAGCTGTTTTTT. Protein sequence: CASSLSSGLNTGELFF.

This clonotype was counted at least ten times. The genes are TRBV7-2 and TRBJ2-7; no firm D call. CDR1 and CDR2 from the germline V gene are SGHTA and FQGNSA. Deletions cut 6 bases from V and 0 bases from J, with 12 bases between. The CDR3 is 14 amino acids. The CDR3 protein is CASSFRHASYEQYF. CDR3 coding DNA: TGTGCCAGCAGTTTCCGACATGCCTCCTACGAGCAGTACTTC.

This clonotype occurred many times. The rearrangement joins TRBV7-3 to TRBJ2-1; D is unresolved. CDR1 and CDR2 (germline): SGHTA, FQGTGA. The CDR3 totals 16 residues. The V and J ends lost 5 bases and 10 bases respectively, with 24 bases between them. DNA of the CDR3: TGTGCCAGCAGCCCCGGTCGTGGGGAAGGTGGCAGGGAGCAGTTCTTC. Its translation: CASSPGRGEGGREQFF.

Many counts were recorded for this clonotype. The chain links TRBV9 to TRBJ2-3; the D gene is possibly TRBD2 (5 bases). The V end was cut by 7 bases, the J end by 3 bases, with 18 bases between. The CDR3 runs 15 residues. The germline V gene encodes CDR1 SGDLS and CDR2 YYNGEE. The CDR3 bases are TGTGCCAGCTCCTCCTCGGGTAGCGCGACAGATACGCAGTATTTT. Protein: CASSSSGSATDTQYF. Variable domain in full (rest from reference TRBV9 and TRBJ2-3): DSGVTQTPKHLITATGQRVTLRCSPRSGDLSVYWYQQSLDQGLQFLIQYYNGEERAKGNILERFSAQQFPDLHSELNLSSLELGDSALYFCASSSSGSATDTQYFGPGTRLTVL.

CDR3 in DNA: TGTGCCAGCAGCTCGGACAGGAATGAAAAACTGTTTTTT. This codes for CASSSDRNEKLFF. The chain is built from TRBV9 and TRBJ1-4; 7 nucleotides line up with TRBD1. Germline V gene data show CDR1 as SGDLS and CDR2 as YYNGEE. V lost 4 bases, J lost 5 bases, and 2 bases stayed unmatched. The CDR3 has 13 residues.

This clonotype was counted ten times or more. CDR3 region: CASSLVPGRSTDTQYF. The CDR3, as DNA: TGTGCCAGCAGCTTAGTGCCGGGACGGTCCACAGATACGCAGTATTTT. The chain couples TRBV11-3 to TRBJ2-3, with D perhaps assigned TRBD1 or TRBD2 (5 bases each). The CDR3 contains 16 residues. Trimming pared 1 base from V and 2 bases from J, leaving 13 bases between. Germline V lookup: CDR1 SGHNT, CDR2 YENEEA.

The chain recombines TRBV27 with TRBJ1-5; unclear D gene. V gave up 2 bases and J gave up 4 bases, with 6 bases separating them. Germline V gives CDR1 MNHEY, CDR2 SMNVEV (reference sequence). The CDR3 runs to 13 residues. CDR3 in DNA: TGTGCCAGCAGTTTAGACCGAAATCAGCCCCAGCATTTT. Amino acid sequence: CASSLDRNQPQHF.

This clonotype was recorded many times. This chain links TRBV7-8 with TRBJ2-3; perhaps TRBD1 as D (6 bases). This CDR3 is built from 16 residues. Trimming pared 1 base from V and 1 base from J, leaving 12 bases between. CDR1 and CDR2 (germline): SGHVS, FQNEAQ. The CDR3, as DNA: TGTGCCAGCAGCTTAGGCCAGGGGTATGGCACAGATACGCAGTATTTT. The encoded protein is CASSLGQGYGTDTQYF.

This clonotype came up many times. The chain uses TRBV18 and TRBJ2-1; TRBD1 matches 7 bases. The V gene's germline CDR1 is KGHSH and CDR2 LQKENI. After removal of 6 bases from V and 4 bases from J, the junction contained 9 bases not matched to a gene. The CDR3 loop spans 15 amino acids. The CDR3 loop is CASSPDRDGYNEQFF. CDR3 nucleotide sequence: TGTGCCAGCTCTCCCGACAGGGACGGATACAATGAGCAGTTCTTC.

This clonotype has more than one count but fewer than ten. This chain joins TRBV20-1 and TRBJ2-1; TRBD2 might be the D (6 bases). The V end was cut by 5 bases, the J end by 5 bases, with 16 bases between. The CDR3 is 14 residues long. The germline CDR1 and CDR2 sequences are DFQATT and SNEGSKA (reference sequence). CDR3 bases: TGCAGTGCTGCCCCTCTCGCGGGGCACAATGAGCAGTTCTTC. Translation gives CSAAPLAGHNEQFF.

This clonotype showed up many times. The rearrangement joins TRBV7-2 to TRBJ2-7; 8 nucleotides align to TRBD2. The V gene's germline CDR1 is SGHTA and CDR2 FQGNSA. The CDR3 runs 14 residues. Losses at the gene ends were 7 bases for V and 3 bases for J; bases not matched to a gene: 8. CDR3 region: CASTEAGEGYEQYF. Written as DNA, the CDR3 is TGTGCCAGCACCGAAGCGGGAGAGGGCTACGAGCAGTACTTC. Based on the CDR3 plus reference TRBV7-2 and TRBJ2-7, the full variable domain is GAGVSQSPSNKVTEKGKDVELRCDPISGHTALYWYRQSLGQGLEFLIYFQGNSAPDKSGLPSDRFSAERTGGSVSTLTIQRTQQEDSAVYLCASTEAGEGYEQYFGPGTRLTVT.

This clonotype was observed at least ten times. The J gene is TRBJ2-3, the V gene TRBV18; D gene uncertain. This CDR3 is built from 14 residues. Germline V gene sequence: CDR1 KGHSH, CDR2 LQKENI. V dropped 0 bases and J dropped 1 base, with 5 bases sitting between them. The CDR3 protein is CASSPPPGTDTQYF. CDR3 sequence (DNA): TGTGCCAGCTCACCACCGCCAGGCACAGATACGCAGTATTTT.

This sequence joins TRBV18 and TRBJ2-7; TRBD1 matches 7 bases. Germline loops: CDR1 KGHSH, CDR2 LQKENI. The V gene end was trimmed by 3 bases and the J gene end by 6 bases; junction bases not matched to a gene: 14. The CDR3 loop spans 16 amino acids. The CDR3 DNA reads TGTGCCAGCTCACCCAACTCGGGACAGTTTCACGGCGAGCAGTACTTC. Translation: CASSPNSGQFHGEQYF. Supplemented by reference TRBV18 and TRBJ2-7, the full variable domain reads NAGVMQNPRHLVRRRGQEARLRCSPMKGHSHVYWYRQLPEEGLKFMVYLQKENIIDESGMPKERFSAEFPKEGPSILRIQQVVRGDSAAYFCASSPNSGQFHGEQYFGPGTRLTVT.

This clonotype was observed many times. The gene calls are TRBV7-9 and TRBJ2-2; D tentatively reads TRBD1 or TRBD2 (5 bases each). Germline-derived CDR1 and CDR2 are SEHNR and FQNEAQ (reference sequence). The CDR3 is 18 residues long. Between the trimmed V and J ends, which lost 4 bases and 4 bases, there was a span of 22 bases. In nucleotides, the CDR3 is TGTGCCAGCAGCTCCCGGATCTCGCAAATTGGGACCACCGGGGAGCTGTTTTTT. This gives the protein CASSSRISQIGTTGELFF.

DNA of the CDR3: TGTGCCAGCAGCCCAGCCATGAACACTGAAGCTTTCTTT. As protein: CASSPAMNTEAFF. The chain employs TRBV7-6 and TRBJ1-1; D remains ambiguous. The V and J ends lost 5 bases and 0 bases respectively, with 7 bases between them. The CDR3 runs to 13 residues. The germline CDR1 and CDR2 sequences are SGHVS and FNYEAQ.

There are a few counts of this clonotype. The chain is built from TRBV7-2 and TRBJ1-1; D call uncertain. Germline-derived CDR1 and CDR2 are SGHTA and FQGNSA. This CDR3 is 12 amino acids long. V shed 2 bases and J shed 4 bases, with 5 bases lying between them. The CDR3 loop reads CASSLSLTEAFF. CDR3 in DNA: TGTGCCAGCAGCTTATCCCTCACTGAAGCTTTCTTT. The whole variable domain, filled in from reference TRBV7-2 and TRBJ1-1, reads GAGVSQSPSNKVTEKGKDVELRCDPISGHTALYWYRQSLGQGLEFLIYFQGNSAPDKSGLPSDRFSAERTGGSVSTLTIQRTQQEDSAVYLCASSLSLTEAFFGQGTRLTVV.